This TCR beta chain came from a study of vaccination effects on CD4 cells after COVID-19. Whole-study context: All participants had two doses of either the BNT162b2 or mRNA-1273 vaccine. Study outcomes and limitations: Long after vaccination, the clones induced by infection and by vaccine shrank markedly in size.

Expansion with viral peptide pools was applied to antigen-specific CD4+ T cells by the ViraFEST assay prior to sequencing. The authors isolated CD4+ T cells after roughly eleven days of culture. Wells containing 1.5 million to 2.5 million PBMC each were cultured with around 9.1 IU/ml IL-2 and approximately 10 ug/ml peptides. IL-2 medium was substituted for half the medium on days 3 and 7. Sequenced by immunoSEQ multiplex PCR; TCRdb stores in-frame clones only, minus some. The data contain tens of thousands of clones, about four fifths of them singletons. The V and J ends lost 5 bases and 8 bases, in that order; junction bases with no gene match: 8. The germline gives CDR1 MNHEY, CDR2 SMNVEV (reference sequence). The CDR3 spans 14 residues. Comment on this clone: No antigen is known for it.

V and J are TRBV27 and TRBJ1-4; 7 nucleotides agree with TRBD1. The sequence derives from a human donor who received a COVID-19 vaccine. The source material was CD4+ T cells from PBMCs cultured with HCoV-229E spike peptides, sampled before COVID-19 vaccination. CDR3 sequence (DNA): TGTGCCAGCAGTCCCCGAGGGGGCCCGGAAAAACTGTTTTTT. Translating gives CASSPRGGPEKLFF.